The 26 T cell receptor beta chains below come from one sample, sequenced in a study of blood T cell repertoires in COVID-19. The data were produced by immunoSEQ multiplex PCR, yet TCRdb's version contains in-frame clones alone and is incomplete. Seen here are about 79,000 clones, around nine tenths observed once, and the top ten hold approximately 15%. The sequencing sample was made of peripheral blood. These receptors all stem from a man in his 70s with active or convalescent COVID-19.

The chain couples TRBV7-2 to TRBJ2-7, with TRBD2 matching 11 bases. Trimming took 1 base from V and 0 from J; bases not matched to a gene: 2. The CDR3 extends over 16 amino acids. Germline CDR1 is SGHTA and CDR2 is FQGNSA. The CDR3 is CASSLGLAGGSYEQYF. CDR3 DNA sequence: TGTGCCAGCAGCTTAGGTCTAGCGGGAGGCTCCTACGAGCAGTACTTC.

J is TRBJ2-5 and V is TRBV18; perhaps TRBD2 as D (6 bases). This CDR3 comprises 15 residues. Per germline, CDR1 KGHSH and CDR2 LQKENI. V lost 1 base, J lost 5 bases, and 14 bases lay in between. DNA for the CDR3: TGTGCCAGCTCACCACGGAGGGGCCTGGGGGAGACCCAGTACTTC. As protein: CASSPRRGLGETQYF.

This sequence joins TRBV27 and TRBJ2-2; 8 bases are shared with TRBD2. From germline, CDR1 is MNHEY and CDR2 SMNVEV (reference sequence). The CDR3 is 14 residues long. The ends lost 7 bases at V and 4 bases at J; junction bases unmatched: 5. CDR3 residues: CASKTGTSTGELFF. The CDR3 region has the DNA TGTGCCAGCAAAACCGGGACTAGCACCGGGGAGCTGTTTTTT.

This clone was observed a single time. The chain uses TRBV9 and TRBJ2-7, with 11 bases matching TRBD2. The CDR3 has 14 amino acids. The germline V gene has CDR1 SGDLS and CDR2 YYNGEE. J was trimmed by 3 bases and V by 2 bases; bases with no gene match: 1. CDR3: CASSVTSGNYEQYF. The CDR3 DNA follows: TGTGCCAGCAGCGTGACTAGCGGGAACTACGAGCAGTACTTC.

The CDR3 spells CASSLADMGRSTEAFF. The CDR3 nucleotides read TGTGCCAGCAGCTTAGCTGATATGGGCCGCAGCACTGAAGCTTTCTTT. The V call is TRBV7-9, the J call TRBJ1-1; D gene uncertain. Germline V gene data show CDR1 as SEHNR and CDR2 as FQNEAQ (reference sequence). Trimming cost V 0 bases and J 4 bases, with 15 bases left between them. CDR3 length: 16 residues.

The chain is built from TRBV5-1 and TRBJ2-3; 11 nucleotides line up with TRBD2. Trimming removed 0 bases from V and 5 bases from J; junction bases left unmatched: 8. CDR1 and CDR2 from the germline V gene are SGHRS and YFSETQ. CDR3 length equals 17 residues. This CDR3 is CASSLEASGRIGDTQYF. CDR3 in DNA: TGCGCCAGCAGCTTGGAGGCTAGCGGGAGGATCGGAGATACGCAGTATTTT.

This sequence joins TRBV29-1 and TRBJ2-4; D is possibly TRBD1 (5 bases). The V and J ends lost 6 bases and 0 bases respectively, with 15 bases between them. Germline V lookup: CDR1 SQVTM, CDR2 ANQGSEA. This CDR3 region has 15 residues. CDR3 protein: CSVGQVFGAKNIQYF. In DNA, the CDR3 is TGCAGCGTGGGGCAGGTCTTCGGAGCCAAAAACATTCAGTACTTC. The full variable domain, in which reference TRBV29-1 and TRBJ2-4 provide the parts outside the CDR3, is SAVISQKPSRDICQRGTSLTIQCQVDSQVTMMFWYRQQPGQSLTLIATANQGSEATYESGFVIDKFPISRPNLTFSTLTVSNMSPEDSSIYLCSVGQVFGAKNIQYFGAGTRLSVL.

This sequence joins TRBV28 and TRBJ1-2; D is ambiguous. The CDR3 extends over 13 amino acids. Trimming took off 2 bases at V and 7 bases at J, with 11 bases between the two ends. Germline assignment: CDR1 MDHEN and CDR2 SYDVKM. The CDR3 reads CASSLGQVGGYTF. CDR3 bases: TGTGCCAGCAGTTTAGGGCAGGTCGGTGGCTACACCTTC.

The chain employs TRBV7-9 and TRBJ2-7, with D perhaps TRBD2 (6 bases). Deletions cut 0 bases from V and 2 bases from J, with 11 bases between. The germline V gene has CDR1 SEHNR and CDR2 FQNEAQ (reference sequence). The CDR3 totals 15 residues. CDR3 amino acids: CASSLASGLTYEQYF. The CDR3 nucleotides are TGTGCCAGCAGCTTAGCCAGCGGGTTAACCTACGAGCAGTACTTC.

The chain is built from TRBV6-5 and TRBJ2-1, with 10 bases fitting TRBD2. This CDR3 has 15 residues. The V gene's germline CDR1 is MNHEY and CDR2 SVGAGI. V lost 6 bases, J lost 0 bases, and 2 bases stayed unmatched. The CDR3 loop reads CASRGLASSYNEQFF. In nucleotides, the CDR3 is TGTGCCAGCAGGGGACTAGCGAGCTCCTACAATGAGCAGTTCTTC.

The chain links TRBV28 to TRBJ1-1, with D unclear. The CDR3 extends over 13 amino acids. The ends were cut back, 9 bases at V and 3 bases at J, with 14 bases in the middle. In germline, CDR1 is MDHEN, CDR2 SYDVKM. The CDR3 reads CASGEGWDTEAFF. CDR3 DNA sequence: TGTGCCAGTGGGGAGGGATGGGACACTGAAGCTTTCTTT.

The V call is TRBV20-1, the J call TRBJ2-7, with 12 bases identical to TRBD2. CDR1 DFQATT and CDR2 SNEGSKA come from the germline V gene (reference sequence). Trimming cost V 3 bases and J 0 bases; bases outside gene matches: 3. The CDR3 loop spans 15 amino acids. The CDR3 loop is CSASLTSGSSYEQYF. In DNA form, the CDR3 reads TGCAGTGCTAGTTTGACTAGCGGGAGCTCCTACGAGCAGTACTTC.

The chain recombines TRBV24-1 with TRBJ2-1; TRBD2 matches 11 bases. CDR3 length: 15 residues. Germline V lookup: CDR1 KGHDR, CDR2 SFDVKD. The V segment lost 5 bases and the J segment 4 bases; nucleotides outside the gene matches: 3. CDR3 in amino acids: CATSGGLAEYNEQFF. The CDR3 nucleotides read TGTGCCACCAGTGGGGGACTAGCGGAATACAATGAGCAGTTCTTC.

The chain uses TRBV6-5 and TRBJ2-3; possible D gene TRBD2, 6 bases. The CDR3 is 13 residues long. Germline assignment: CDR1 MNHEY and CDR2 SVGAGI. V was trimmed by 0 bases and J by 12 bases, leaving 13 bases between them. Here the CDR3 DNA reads TGTGCCAGCAGTTACTCGTCCGGGAGCGCCCAGTATTTT. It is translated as CASSYSSGSAQYF.

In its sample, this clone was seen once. The CDR3 protein is CASSLKTSGIRNGELFF. CDR3 coding DNA: TGTGCCAGCAGCTTAAAAACTAGCGGGATTAGGAACGGGGAGCTGTTTTTT. The chain is built from TRBV5-4 and TRBJ2-2; 10 bases line up with TRBD2. Unmatched junction bases numbered 11, after V lost 2 bases and J lost 7 bases. CDR1 is SGHNT, CDR2 YYREEE, per germline (reference sequence). This CDR3 is 17 amino acids long. Full variable domain (remainder filled in from reference TRBV5-4 and TRBJ2-2): ETGVTQSPTHLIKTRGQQVTLRCSSQSGHNTVSWYQQALGQGPQFIFQYYREEENGRGNFPPRFSGLQFPNYSSELNVNALELDDSALYLCASSLKTSGIRNGELFFGEGSRLTVL.

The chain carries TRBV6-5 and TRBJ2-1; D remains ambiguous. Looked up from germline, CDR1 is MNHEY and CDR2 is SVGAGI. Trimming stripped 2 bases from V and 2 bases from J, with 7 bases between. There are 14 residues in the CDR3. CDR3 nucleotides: TGTGCCAGCAGTTACCTGGCACCCTACAATGAGCAGTTCTTC. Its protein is CASSYLAPYNEQFF.

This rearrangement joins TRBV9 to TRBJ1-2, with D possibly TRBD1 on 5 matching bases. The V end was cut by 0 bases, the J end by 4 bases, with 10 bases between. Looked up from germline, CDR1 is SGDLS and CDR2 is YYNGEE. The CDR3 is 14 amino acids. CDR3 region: CASSVGAGGYGYTF. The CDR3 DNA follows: TGTGCCAGCAGCGTAGGGGCCGGGGGCTATGGCTACACCTTC.

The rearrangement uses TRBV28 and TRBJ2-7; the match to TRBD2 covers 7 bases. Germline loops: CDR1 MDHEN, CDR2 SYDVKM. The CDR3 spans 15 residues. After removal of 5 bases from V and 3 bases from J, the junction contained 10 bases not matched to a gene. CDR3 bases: TGTGCCAGCAGTCCTCCGGGGCTAGCGGACTACGAGCAGTACTTC. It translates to CASSPPGLADYEQYF.

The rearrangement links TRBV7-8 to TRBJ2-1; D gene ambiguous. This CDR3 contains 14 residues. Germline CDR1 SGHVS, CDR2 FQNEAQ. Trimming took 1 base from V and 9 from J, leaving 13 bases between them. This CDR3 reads CASSLVGSYSEQFF. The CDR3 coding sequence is TGTGCCAGCAGCTTAGTTGGCTCGTATTCTGAGCAGTTCTTC.

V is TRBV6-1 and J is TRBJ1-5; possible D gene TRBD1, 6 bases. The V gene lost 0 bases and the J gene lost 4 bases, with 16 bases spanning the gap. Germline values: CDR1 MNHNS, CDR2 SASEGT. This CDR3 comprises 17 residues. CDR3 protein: CASSEAVGGPLNQPQHF. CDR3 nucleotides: TGTGCCAGCAGTGAAGCGGTCGGGGGGCCCTTAAATCAGCCCCAGCATTTT.

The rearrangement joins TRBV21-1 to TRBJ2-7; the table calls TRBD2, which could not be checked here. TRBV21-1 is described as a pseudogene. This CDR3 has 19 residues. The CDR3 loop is CASSKWGGSIPKGSHEQYF. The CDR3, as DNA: TGTGCCAGCAGCAAATGGGGGGGCAGCATCCCTAAAGGTTCCCACGAGCAGTACTTC.

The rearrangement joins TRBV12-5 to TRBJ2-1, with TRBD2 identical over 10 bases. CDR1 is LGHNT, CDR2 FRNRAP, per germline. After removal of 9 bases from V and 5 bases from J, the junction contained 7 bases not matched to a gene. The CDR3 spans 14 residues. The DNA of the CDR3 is TGTGCTAGCCTCCTAGCGGGAGTCAACAATGAGCAGTTCTTC. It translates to CASLLAGVNNEQFF. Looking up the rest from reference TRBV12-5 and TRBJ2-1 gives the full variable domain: DARVTQTPRHKVTEMGQEVTMRCQPILGHNTVFWYRQTMMQGLELLAYFRNRAPLDDSGMPKDRFSAEMPDATLATLKIQPSEPRDSAVYFCASLLAGVNNEQFFGPGTRLTVL.

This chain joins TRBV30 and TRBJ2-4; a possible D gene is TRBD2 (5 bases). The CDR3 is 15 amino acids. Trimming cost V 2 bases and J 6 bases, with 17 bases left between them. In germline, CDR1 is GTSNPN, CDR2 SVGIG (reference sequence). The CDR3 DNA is TGTGCCTGGAGTAGGAGGCCGCCGGGTGGAAACATTCAGTACTTC. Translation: CAWSRRPPGGNIQYF.

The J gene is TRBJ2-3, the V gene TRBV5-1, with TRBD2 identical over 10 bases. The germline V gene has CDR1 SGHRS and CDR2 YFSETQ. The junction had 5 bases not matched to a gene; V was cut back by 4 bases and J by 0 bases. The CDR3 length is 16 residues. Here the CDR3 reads CASSPSTSGSTDTQYF. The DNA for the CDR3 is TGCGCCAGCAGCCCGTCGACTAGCGGGAGCACAGATACGCAGTATTTT.

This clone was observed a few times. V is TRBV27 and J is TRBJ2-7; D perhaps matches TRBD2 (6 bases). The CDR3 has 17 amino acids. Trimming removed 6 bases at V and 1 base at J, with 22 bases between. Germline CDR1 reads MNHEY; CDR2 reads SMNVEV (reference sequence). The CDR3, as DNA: TGTGCCAGCAGACCCCCCCTGTGGGAGCGGGCGTCCTACGAGCAGTACTTC. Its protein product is CASRPPLWERASYEQYF.

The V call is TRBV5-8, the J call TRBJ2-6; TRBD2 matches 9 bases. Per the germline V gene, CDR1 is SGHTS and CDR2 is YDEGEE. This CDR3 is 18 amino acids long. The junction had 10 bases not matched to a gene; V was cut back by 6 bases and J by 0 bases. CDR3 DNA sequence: TGTGCCAGCACACCCCTAGCGGGAATGGGCTCTGGGGCCAACGTCCTGACTTTC. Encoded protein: CASTPLAGMGSGANVLTF.